These 5 T cell receptor beta chains came from one sample sequenced in a study of blood T cell repertoires in COVID-19. Clones were sequenced by immunoSEQ multiplex PCR, and TCRdb holds only the in-frame ones, with some missing. The sample has 130,000 to 150,000 clones; approximately 80% are singletons. The sample was PBMCs or T cells enriched from blood (not recorded which). The receptors come from a man aged 50 to 60 who had recovered from COVID-19.

V gene TRBV5-1 combines with J gene TRBJ1-2; TRBD1 matches 8 bases. With 4 bases clipped from V and 6 bases from J, the junction kept 5 bases outside the gene matches. Germline V lookup: CDR1 SGHRS, CDR2 YFSETQ. This CDR3 has 13 residues. CDR3 bases: TGCGCCAGCAGCGAGGACAGGGTTGATGGCTACACCTTC. This translates into CASSEDRVDGYTF.

The chain links TRBV3-1 (or the pseudogene TRBV3-2) to TRBJ2-3, with 7 bases aligning to TRBD2. With 1 base clipped from V and 4 bases from J, the junction kept 2 bases outside the gene matches. CDR1 LGHDT and CDR2 YNNKEL come from the germline V gene (reference sequence). This CDR3 has 14 residues. Written as DNA, the CDR3 is TGTGCCAGCAGCCAAGTCGGGGGGTCAGATACGCAGTATTTT. Protein sequence: CASSQVGGSDTQYF.

This chain joins TRBV19 and TRBJ2-1; 8 positions match TRBD2. J gave up 5 bases and V 2 bases, and 8 bases lay outside the gene matches. The germline gives CDR1 LNHDA, CDR2 SQIVND (reference sequence). CDR3 length: 16 residues. CDR3 DNA sequence: TGTGCCAGTAGTATACCCGCAGCGGGGGAGCACAATGAGCAGTTCTTC. Protein sequence: CASSIPAAGEHNEQFF.

This chain links TRBV9 with TRBJ2-5; 8 bases map to TRBD1. This CDR3 has 15 amino acids. V gave up 4 bases and J gave up 4 bases; unmatched junction bases: 9. The germline CDR1 and CDR2 sequences are SGDLS and YYNGEE. CDR3 bases: TGTGCCAGCAGCCAAAAAACAGGGGGGTTAGAGACCCAGTACTTC. Protein sequence: CASSQKTGGLETQYF.

The chain recombines TRBV6-5 with TRBJ1-4, with 7 positions matching TRBD1. This CDR3 has 13 residues. V was pared by 6 bases and J by 8 bases, with 6 bases of the junction left unmatched. CDR1 is MNHEY, CDR2 SVGAGI, per germline. CDR3 sequence (DNA): TGTGCCAGCAGCGACAGGGTGCAGGAAAAACTGTTTTTT. Its translation: CASSDRVQEKLFF.